The 10 T cell receptor beta chains listed next were all sequenced from one sample in a study of cytomegalovirus exposure and HLA in healthy donors. PCR used 60 Vbeta primers and 13 Jbeta primers. The assay was immunoSEQ multiplex PCR, and TCRdb's table has in-frame clones only and misses some. The sample carries under 80,000 clones, approximately 71% recorded once. Material for sequencing was PBMCs. The receptor set was obtained from a woman aged 40 to 55 in good health and CMV-seronegative.

The CDR3 region has the DNA TGCGCCAGCAGCTTGGAAGGGGGCAGGGAGACCCAGTACTTC. Encoded protein: CASSLEGGRETQYF. The rearrangement uses TRBV5-1 and TRBJ2-5; 7 bases agree with TRBD1. CDR1 and CDR2 (germline): SGHRS, YFSETQ. The CDR3 is made up of 14 amino acids. V was pared by 0 bases and J by 5 bases, with 4 bases of the junction left unmatched.

The rearrangement uses TRBV10-1 and TRBJ2-1; TRBD2 matches 11 bases. The trim removed 6 bases at V and 7 bases at J, leaving 8 bases unmatched. Germline CDR1 WNHNN, CDR2 SYGVQD (reference sequence). This CDR3 spans 15 amino acids. CDR3 residues: CASSQTSGVPNEQFF. For the CDR3, the DNA is TGCGCCAGCAGCCAGACTAGCGGGGTACCTAATGAGCAGTTCTTC.

This clone was seen a few times. This sequence joins TRBV29-1 and TRBJ1-1; D may be TRBD1 (5 bases). V was trimmed by 4 bases and J by 4 bases, leaving 13 bases between them. Germline V gives CDR1 SQVTM, CDR2 ANQGSEA. The CDR3 length is 13 residues. The CDR3 bases are TGCAGCGTTGCTGGGCAGGGCGGCACTGAAGCTTTCTTT. Its translation is CSVAGQGGTEAFF.

The chain is built from TRBV10-1 and TRBJ2-7, with 8 positions matching TRBD2. Germline trimming cut 5 bases from V and 2 bases from J; bases unmatched to any gene: 5. Germline values: CDR1 WNHNN, CDR2 SYGVQD (reference sequence). This CDR3 is 14 amino acids long. The CDR3 reads CASSQRELPYEQYF. CDR3 in DNA: TGCGCCAGCAGTCAGCGGGAGTTACCCTACGAGCAGTACTTC.

The V call is TRBV27, the J call TRBJ1-1; D remains unclear. Trimming removed 5 bases from V and 1 base from J, with 8 bases in between. Per the germline V gene, CDR1 is MNHEY and CDR2 is SMNVEV (reference sequence). The CDR3 runs 13 residues. CDR3 residues: CASSPMRNTEAFF. The CDR3 DNA sequence: TGTGCCAGCAGTCCTATGAGGAACACTGAAGCTTTCTTT.

The rearrangement uses TRBV30 and TRBJ1-1; TRBD1 matches 9 bases. The ends lost 3 bases at V and 7 bases at J; junction bases unmatched: 12. Per germline, CDR1 GTSNPN and CDR2 SVGIG (reference sequence). The CDR3 totals 15 residues. CDR3 protein: CAWRSIRDREYEAFF. The CDR3 DNA follows: TGTGCCTGGAGGTCTATCAGGGACAGGGAGTATGAAGCTTTCTTT.

This clone was counted between two and nine times. J is TRBJ2-6 and V is TRBV5-8; maybe TRBD1 (6 bases). The germline V and J ends were trimmed by 5 bases and 0 bases, with 12 bases remaining between them. The CDR3 spans 16 residues. CDR1 SGHTS and CDR2 YDEGEE come from the germline V gene. The CDR3 sequence: CASSKGVYSGANVLTF. The CDR3 DNA follows: TGTGCCAGCAGTAAGGGGGTCTACTCTGGGGCCAACGTCCTGACTTTC.

Comments on this clone: An end of the junction does not agree with germline; a read error may underlie this. V is TRBV30 and J is TRBJ2-7; D ambiguous. CDR1 and CDR2 (germline): GTSNPN, SVGIG (reference sequence). The length of the CDR3 is 11 residues. The CDR3 DNA is TGTGCCTGGAGCCGTCACTACGAGCGGTACTTC. Residues: CAWSRHYERYF.

This clone turned up a few times. The chain is built from TRBV5-1 and TRBJ1-2; 8 bases map to TRBD1. J lost 4 bases, V lost 3 bases, and 5 bases had no gene match. Germline V CDR1 and CDR2: SGHRS, YFSETQ. The length of the CDR3 is 14 residues. The CDR3 sequence: CASSSDRAFYGYTF. The CDR3, as DNA: TGCGCCAGCAGCTCGGACAGGGCTTTCTATGGCTACACCTTC.

The rearrangement uses TRBV27 and TRBJ2-7; possible D gene TRBD1, 7 bases. The CDR3 spans 14 residues. The V gene lost 4 bases and the J gene lost 5 bases, with 15 bases spanning the gap. Germline CDR1 MNHEY, CDR2 SMNVEV (reference sequence). CDR3 amino acids: CASSSRQGGDEQYF. CDR3 in DNA: TGTGCCAGCAGTTCCCGACAGGGCGGGGACGAGCAGTACTTC.